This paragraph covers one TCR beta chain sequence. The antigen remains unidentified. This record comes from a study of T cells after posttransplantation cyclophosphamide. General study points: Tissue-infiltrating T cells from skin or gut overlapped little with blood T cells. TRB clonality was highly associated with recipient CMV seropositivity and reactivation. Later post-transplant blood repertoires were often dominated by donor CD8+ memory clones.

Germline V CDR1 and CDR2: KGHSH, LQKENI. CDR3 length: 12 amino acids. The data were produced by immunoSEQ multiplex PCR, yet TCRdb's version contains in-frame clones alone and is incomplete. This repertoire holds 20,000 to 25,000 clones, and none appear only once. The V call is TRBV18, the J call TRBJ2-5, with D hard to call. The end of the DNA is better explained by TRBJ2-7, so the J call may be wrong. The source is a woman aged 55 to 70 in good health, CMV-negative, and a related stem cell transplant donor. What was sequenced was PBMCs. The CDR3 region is CASSLTAYEQYF. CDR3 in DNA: TGTGCCAGCTCACTTACAGCCTACGAGCAGTACTTC.